This T cell receptor (beta chain) appears in the sequencing data of a study of early stage breast cancer tumors. Libraries were prepared by immunoSEQ multiplex PCR; TCRdb keeps only in-frame clonotypes and omits some of them. The data hold fewer than 90,000 clones, with around 85% observed a single time. Trimming cost V 0 bases and J 6 bases, with 15 bases left between them. There are 15 residues in the CDR3. Germline V CDR1 and CDR2: MNHEY, SVGAGI. The sample consisted of blood. V gene TRBV6-5 combines with J gene TRBJ2-7; D remains ambiguous. The TCR originated in a person aged 55 to 69 with breast cancer. CDR3 protein: CASSYSPTFPGEQYF. DNA of the CDR3: TGTGCCAGCAGTTACTCACCGACGTTTCCTGGCGAGCAGTACTTC.